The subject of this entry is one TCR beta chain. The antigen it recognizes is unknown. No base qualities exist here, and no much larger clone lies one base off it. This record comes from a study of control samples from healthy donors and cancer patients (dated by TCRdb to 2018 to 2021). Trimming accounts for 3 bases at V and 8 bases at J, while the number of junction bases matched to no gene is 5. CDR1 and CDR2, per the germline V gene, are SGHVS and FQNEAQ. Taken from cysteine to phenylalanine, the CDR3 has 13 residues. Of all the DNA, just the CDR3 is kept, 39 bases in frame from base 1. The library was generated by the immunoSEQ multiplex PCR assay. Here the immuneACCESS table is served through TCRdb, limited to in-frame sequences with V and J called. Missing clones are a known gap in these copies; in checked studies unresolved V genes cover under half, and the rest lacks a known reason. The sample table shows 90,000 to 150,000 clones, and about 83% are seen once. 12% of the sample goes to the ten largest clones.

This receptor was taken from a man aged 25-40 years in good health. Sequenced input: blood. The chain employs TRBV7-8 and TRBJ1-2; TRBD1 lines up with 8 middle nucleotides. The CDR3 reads CASSLDRAAGYTF. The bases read TGTGCCAGCAGCTTGGACAGGGCGGCGGGCTACACCTTC. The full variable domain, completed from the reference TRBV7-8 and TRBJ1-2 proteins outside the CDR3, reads GAGVSQSPRYKVAKRGQDVALRCDPISGHVSLFWYQQALGQGPEFLTYFQNEAQLDKSGLPSDRFFAERPEGSVSTLKIQRTQQEDSAVYLCASSLDRAAGYTFGSGTRLTVV.